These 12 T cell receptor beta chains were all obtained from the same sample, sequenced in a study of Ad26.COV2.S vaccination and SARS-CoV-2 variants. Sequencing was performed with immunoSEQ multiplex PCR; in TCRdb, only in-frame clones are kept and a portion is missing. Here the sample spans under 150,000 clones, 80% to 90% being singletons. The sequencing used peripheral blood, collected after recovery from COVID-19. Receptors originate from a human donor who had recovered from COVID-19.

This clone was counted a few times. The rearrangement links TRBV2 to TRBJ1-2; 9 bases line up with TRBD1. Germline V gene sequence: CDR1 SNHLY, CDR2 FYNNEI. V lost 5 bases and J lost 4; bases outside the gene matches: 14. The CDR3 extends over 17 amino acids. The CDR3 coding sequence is TGTGCCAGCAGTACACAACGAAGGACAGGGGATGGCTATGGCTACACCTTC. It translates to CASSTQRRTGDGYGYTF.

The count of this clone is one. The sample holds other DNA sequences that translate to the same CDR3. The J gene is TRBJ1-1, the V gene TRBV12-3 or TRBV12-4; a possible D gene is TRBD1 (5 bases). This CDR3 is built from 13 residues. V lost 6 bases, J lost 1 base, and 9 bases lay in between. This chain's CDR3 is CASSDRPNTEAFF. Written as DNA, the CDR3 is TGTGCCAGCAGCGACAGACCGAACACTGAAGCTTTCTTT.

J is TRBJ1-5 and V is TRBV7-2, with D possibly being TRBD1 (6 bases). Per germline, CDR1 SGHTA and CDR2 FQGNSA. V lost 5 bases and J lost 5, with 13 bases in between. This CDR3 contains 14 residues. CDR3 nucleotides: TGTGCCAGCAGCCTCACAGGGACCGATCAGCCCCAGCATTTT. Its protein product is CASSLTGTDQPQHF.

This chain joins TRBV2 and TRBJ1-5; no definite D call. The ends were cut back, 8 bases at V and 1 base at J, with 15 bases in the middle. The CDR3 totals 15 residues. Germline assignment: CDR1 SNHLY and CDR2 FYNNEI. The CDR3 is CASSRASSSNQPQHF. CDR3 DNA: TGTGCCAGCTCACGGGCCTCCTCCAGCAATCAGCCCCAGCATTTT. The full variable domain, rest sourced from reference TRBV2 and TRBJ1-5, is EPEVTQTPSHQVTQMGQEVILRCVPISNHLYFYWYRQILGQKVEFLVSFYNNEISEKSEIFDDQFSVERPDGSNFTLKIRSTKLEDSAMYFCASSRASSSNQPQHFGDGTRLSIL.

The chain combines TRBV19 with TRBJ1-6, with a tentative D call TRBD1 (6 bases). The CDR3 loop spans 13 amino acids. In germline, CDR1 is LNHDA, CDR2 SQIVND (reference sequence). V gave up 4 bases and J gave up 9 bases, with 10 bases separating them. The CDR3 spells CASSTPQGSPLHF. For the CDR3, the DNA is TGTGCCAGTAGTACGCCACAGGGTTCACCCCTCCACTTT.

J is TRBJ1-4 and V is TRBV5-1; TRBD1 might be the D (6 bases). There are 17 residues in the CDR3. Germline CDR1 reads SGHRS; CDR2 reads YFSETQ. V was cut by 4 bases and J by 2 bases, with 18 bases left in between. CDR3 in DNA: TGCGCCAGCAGCCCGGGAAGGGGGATAGGGACTAATGAAAAACTGTTTTTT. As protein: CASSPGRGIGTNEKLFF.

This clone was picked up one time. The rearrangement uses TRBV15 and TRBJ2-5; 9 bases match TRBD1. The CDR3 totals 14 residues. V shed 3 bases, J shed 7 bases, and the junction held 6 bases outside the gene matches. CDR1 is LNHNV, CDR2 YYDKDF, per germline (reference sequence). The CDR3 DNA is TGTGCCACCAGCAGGGGGGGACAGGGCGGGACCCAGTACTTC. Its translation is CATSRGGQGGTQYF. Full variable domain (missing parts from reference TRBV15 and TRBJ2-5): DAMVIQNPRYQVTQFGKPVTLSCSQTLNHNVMYWYQQKSSQAPKLLFHYYDKDFNNEADTPDNFQSRRPNTSFCFLDIRSPGLGDTAMYLCATSRGGQGGTQYFGPGTRLLVL.

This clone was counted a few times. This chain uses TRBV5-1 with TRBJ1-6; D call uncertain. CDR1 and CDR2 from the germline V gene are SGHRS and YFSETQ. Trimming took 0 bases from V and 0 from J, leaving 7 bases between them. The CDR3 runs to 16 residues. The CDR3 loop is CASSLETNSYNSPLHF. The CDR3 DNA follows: TGCGCCAGCAGCTTGGAAACAAACTCCTATAATTCACCCCTCCACTTT.

This CDR3 reads CASEGAGGYTF. CDR3 in DNA: TGTGCCAGCGAGGGGGCTGGAGGCTACACCTTC. This chain uses TRBV27 with TRBJ1-2, with TRBD1 identical over 7 bases. The trim removed 8 bases at V and 8 bases at J, leaving 5 bases unmatched. The germline V gene encodes CDR1 MNHEY and CDR2 SMNVEV (reference sequence). CDR3 length equals 11 residues.

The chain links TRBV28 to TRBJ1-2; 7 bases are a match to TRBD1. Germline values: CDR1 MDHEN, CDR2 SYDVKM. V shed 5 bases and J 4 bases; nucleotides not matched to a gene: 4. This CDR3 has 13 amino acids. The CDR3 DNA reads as TGTGCCAGCAGTCAGGGGGAGACCTATGGCTACACCTTC. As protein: CASSQGETYGYTF.

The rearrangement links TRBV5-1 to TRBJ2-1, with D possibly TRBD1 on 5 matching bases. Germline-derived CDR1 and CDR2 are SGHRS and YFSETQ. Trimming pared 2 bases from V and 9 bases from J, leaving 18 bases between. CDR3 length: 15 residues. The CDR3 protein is CASSFLGQGMSEQFF. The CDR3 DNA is TGCGCCAGCAGCTTCTTAGGCCAGGGAATGAGTGAGCAGTTCTTC. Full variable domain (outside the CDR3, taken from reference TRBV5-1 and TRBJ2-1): KAGVTQTPRYLIKTRGQQVTLSCSPISGHRSVSWYQQTPGQGLQFLFEYFSETQRNKGNFPGRFSGRQFSNSRSEMNVSTLELGDSALYLCASSFLGQGMSEQFFGPGTRLTVL.

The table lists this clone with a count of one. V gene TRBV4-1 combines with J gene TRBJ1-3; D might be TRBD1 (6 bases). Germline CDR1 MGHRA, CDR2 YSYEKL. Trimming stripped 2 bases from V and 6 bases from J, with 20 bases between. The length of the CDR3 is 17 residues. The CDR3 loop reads CASSQIRGVETENTIYF. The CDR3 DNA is TGCGCCAGCAGCCAAATCAGGGGAGTGGAAACTGAAAACACCATATATTTT.